Presented here are 8 T cell receptor beta chains from one specimen sequenced in a study of molecular identifiers for immune sequencing clone quantification. TCRdb redid the calling of the PCR reads with MiXCR, one entry per CDR3 protein. The data hold about 36,000 distinct CDR3 sequences, with less than 20% observed a single time. The sample comprised naive CD8+ T cells from blood, with Jurkat cell RNA spiked in. Indicated subset: FACS-sorted CD8+CD4-CCR7+CD45RA+ naive T cells. The receptors come from a human donor in good health. Some libraries in this study had Jurkat cell RNA spiked in.

At least ten counts were recorded for this clonotype. The genes are TRBV27 and TRBJ2-3; TRBD2 aligns across 10 bases. V shed 5 bases, J shed 4 bases, and the junction held 3 bases outside the gene matches. The CDR3 extends over 14 amino acids. Germline lookup yields CDR1 MNHEY and CDR2 SMNVEV (reference sequence). The CDR3 loop is CASSVGTSADTQYF. CDR3 in DNA: TGTGCCAGCAGTGTCGGGACTAGCGCAGATACGCAGTATTTT.

The table lists this clonotype with many counts. The V gene is TRBV6-2 or TRBV6-3, the J gene TRBJ2-7; a possible D gene is TRBD1 (6 bases). The CDR3 sequence is 16 residues long. V was shortened by 2 bases and J by 2 bases, with 16 bases between the two germline ends. Looked up from germline, CDR1 is MNHEY and CDR2 is SVGEGT. In nucleotides, the CDR3 is TGTGCCAGCAGTTACCAACAGGGATTGCAGGCCTACGAGCAGTACTTC. This gives the protein CASSYQQGLQAYEQYF.

This clonotype was picked up many times. The chain is built from TRBV27 and TRBJ2-7; no reliable D call. CDR3 length: 11 residues. CDR1 and CDR2 (germline): MNHEY, SMNVEV (reference sequence). V lost 7 bases and J lost 4, with 8 bases in between. The CDR3 bases are TGTGCCAGCAAGTACGGGTACGAGCAGTACTTC. Its protein product is CASKYGYEQYF.

This clonotype occurred many times. The chain uses TRBV19 and TRBJ2-7; D may correspond to TRBD1 or TRBD2 (5 bases each). Trimming took 3 bases from V and 5 from J, leaving 14 bases between them. Germline V lookup: CDR1 LNHDA, CDR2 SQIVND (reference sequence). This CDR3 region has 14 residues. The CDR3 DNA is TGTGCCAGTAGTATCAGTGGGGGATTGAACGAGCAGTACTTC. This sequence encodes CASSISGGLNEQYF.

Concerning this clonotype itself: One base away lies a much larger clone, so this may be a sequencing read error. CDR3 residues: CASSPGTEGSPLHF. The CDR3 DNA reads TGTGCCAGCAGTCCCGGGACAGAGGGGTCACCCCTCCACTTT. The rearrangement joins TRBV12-3 or TRBV12-4 to TRBJ1-6; 7 bases map to TRBD1. The CDR3 spans 14 residues. V was clipped by 5 bases and J by 10 bases; unmatched bases: 8.

Regarding this clonotype: A read error may explain this, as a much larger clone is one base away. The V call is TRBV5-1, the J call TRBJ1-1; TRBD1 matches at 8 bases. V was clipped by 2 bases and J by 5 bases; unmatched bases: 8. CDR3 size: 15 residues. Per the germline V gene, CDR1 is SGHRS and CDR2 is YFSETQ. CDR3 DNA: TGCGCCAGCAGCTTCGGCAGGGGGCGCGGGACTGAAGCTTTCTTT. Protein: CASSFGRGRGTEAFF.

This clonotype has ten or more counts. V is TRBV28 and J is TRBJ1-1; D is uncertain. CDR1 and CDR2 (germline): MDHEN, SYDVKM. Trimming cost V 5 bases and J 3 bases, with 13 bases left between them. There are 14 residues in the CDR3. The CDR3 sequence: CASSRASRYTEAFF. The CDR3 DNA reads as TGTGCCAGCAGTCGTGCTTCCCGATACACTGAAGCTTTCTTT. The whole variable domain, filled in from reference TRBV28 and TRBJ1-1, reads DVKVTQSSRYLVKRTGEKVFLECVQDMDHENMFWYRQDPGLGLRLIYFSYDVKMKEKGDIPEGYSVSREKKERFSLILESASTNQTSMYLCASSRASRYTEAFFGQGTRLTVV.

V usage is TRBV19 and J usage is TRBJ2-7; perhaps D is TRBD1 or TRBD2 (6 bases each). CDR3 size: 15 residues. Trimming left V 4 bases short and J 4 bases short, with 17 bases between. Germline values: CDR1 LNHDA, CDR2 SQIVND (reference sequence). The CDR3 reads CASSTGAGGLYEQYF. Here the CDR3 DNA reads TGTGCCAGTAGTACAGGGGCCGGAGGGCTATACGAGCAGTACTTC.